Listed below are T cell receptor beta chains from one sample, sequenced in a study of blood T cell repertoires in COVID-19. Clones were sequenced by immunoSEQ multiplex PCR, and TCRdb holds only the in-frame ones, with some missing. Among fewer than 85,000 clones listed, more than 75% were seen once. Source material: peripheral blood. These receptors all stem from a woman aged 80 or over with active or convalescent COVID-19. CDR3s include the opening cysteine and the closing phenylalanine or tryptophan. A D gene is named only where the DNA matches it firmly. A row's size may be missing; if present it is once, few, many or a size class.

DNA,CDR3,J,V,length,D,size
TGTGCCTGGAGGCCCCACAGGGGGTATGGGGAAAAACTGTTTTTT,CAWRPHRGYGEKLFF,TRBJ1-4,TRBV30,15,TRBD1,.
TGTGCCGCGCAGAAGGGGACAGGAGTCTCTGGGGCCAACGTCCTGACTTTC,CAAQKGTGVSGANVLTF,TRBJ2-6,TRBV19,17,TRBD1,.
TGTGCCAGCAGTCGACAGAGGACCCCCCTCCACTTT,CASSRQRTPLHF,TRBJ1-6,TRBV7-9,12,.,.
TGTGCCAGCAGTCTCTACGGGACAGGGGAAAAACTGTTTTTT,CASSLYGTGEKLFF,TRBJ1-4,TRBV6-5,14,TRBD1,once
TGTGCCAGCAGCCAAGGTTCCGGGGATACGCAGTATTTT,CASSQGSGDTQYF,TRBJ2-3,TRBV3-1/TRBV3-2,13,.,.
TGTGCCAGCAGCGCTTCAGGGGCCAGGGGGGAGCAGTACTTC,CASSASGARGEQYF,TRBJ2-7,TRBV9,14,TRBD1,.
TGTGCCAGCAGCTTGGGGACAACGGAGACCCAGTACTTC,CASSLGTTETQYF,TRBJ2-5,TRBV5-4,13,.,.
TGTGCCAGCAGCTTCTCCCCAGGGGTGGACACTGAAGCTTTCTTT,CASSFSPGVDTEAFF,TRBJ1-1,TRBV21-1,15,.,.
TGCGCCAGCAGCCAAGATCTGGGGGGAACCTACAATGAGCAGTTCTTC,CASSQDLGGTYNEQFF,TRBJ2-1,TRBV4-3,16,.,.
TGTGCCAGCAGCCCTCCAGGGTACGGCTACACCTTC,CASSPPGYGYTF,TRBJ1-2,TRBV16,12,.,.
TGCGCCAGCAGCTTGGTAGGGACAGGGGATGGAAAACTGTTTTTT,CASSLVGTGDGKLFF,TRBJ1-4,TRBV5-1,15,TRBD1,.
TGTGCCTGGAGCCACACCGGGGGTAACTATGGCTACACCTTC,CAWSHTGGNYGYTF,TRBJ1-2,TRBV30,14,.,.
TGTGCCAGTAGTTCTAGGATCGCCAGCTACATTCAGTACTTC,CASSSRIASYIQYF,TRBJ2-4,TRBV19,14,.,.
TGCGCCAGCAGCTTGGACAGGGTCTCTGGGGCCAACGTCCTGACTTTC,CASSLDRVSGANVLTF,TRBJ2-6,TRBV4-3,16,TRBD1,.
TGCGCCAGCAGATTTAGATTGGGACAGGGAGAGACCCAGTACTTC,CASRFRLGQGETQYF,TRBJ2-5,TRBV5-1,15,TRBD1,.
TGTGCCAGCAGCTTATATGGGGCCACTGAAGCTTTCTTT,CASSLYGATEAFF,TRBJ1-1,TRBV7-2,13,.,.
TGTGCCAGCAGCCCATCAGGGATTTACCCCTATGGCTACACCTTC,CASSPSGIYPYGYTF,TRBJ1-2,TRBV3-1/TRBV3-2,15,.,.
TGTGCCAGCAGTTATAGGGGCGCGGGAGGGACAGGGGGCAAGAACACTGAAGCTTTCTTT,CASSYRGAGGTGGKNTEAFF,TRBJ1-1,TRBV7-8,20,TRBD1,.
TGCGCCAGCAGCTTCACTTTAGACTCTGGTGAGCAGTTCTTC,CASSFTLDSGEQFF,TRBJ2-1,TRBV5-1,14,.,few
TGTGCCAGCAGGGGAGACTTGGATGAGCAGTTCTTC,CASRGDLDEQFF,TRBJ2-1,TRBV6-5,12,.,.
TGTGCCTGGAGTGCCTGGACAGGCCCCTACGAGCAGTACTTC,CAWSAWTGPYEQYF,TRBJ2-7,TRBV30,14,TRBD1,.
TGTGCCAGCAGTGAAGAGGGGGGGCCGACAGATACGCAGTATTTT,CASSEEGGPTDTQYF,TRBJ2-3,TRBV2,15,.,.
TGTGCCAGCAGCTCGGACCCCAGGGGGACCCAGTACTTC,CASSSDPRGTQYF,TRBJ2-5,TRBV7-3,13,.,.
TGTGCCAGCAGGGGACTAGCGGGGAGCACAGATACGCAGTATTTT,CASRGLAGSTDTQYF,TRBJ2-3,TRBV6-5,15,TRBD2,.
TGCAGTGCTAGTAGAGGACTATATGGCTACACCTTC,CSASRGLYGYTF,TRBJ1-2,TRBV20-1,12,.,.
TGTGCCAGCAGTCCCACGCGAGGGGCGGGGGACACAGATACGCAGTATTTT,CASSPTRGAGDTDTQYF,TRBJ2-3,TRBV28,17,TRBD2,.
TGTGCCAGCAGCGAGGACAGAAGCAATCAGCCCCAGCATTTT,CASSEDRSNQPQHF,TRBJ1-5,TRBV28,14,.,.
TGTGCCAGCAGTTACGCGGGGATACCTAGCACAGATACGCAGTATTTT,CASSYAGIPSTDTQYF,TRBJ2-3,TRBV2,16,.,.
TGCGCCAGCAGCCTTGGGACAGAGAATTCACCCCTCCACTTT,CASSLGTENSPLHF,TRBJ1-6,TRBV4-3,14,TRBD1,few
TGTGCCAGTAGCCGGACAGGGGCCGATACGCAGTATTTT,CASSRTGADTQYF,TRBJ2-3,TRBV19,13,TRBD1,.
TGTGCCAGCAGGTTTGGGGGGTTAAACACCGGGGAGCTGTTTTTT,CASRFGGLNTGELFF,TRBJ2-2,TRBV2,15,.,.
TGTGCCATCAGTGCGGGACTAGATACAGATACGCAGTATTTT,CAISAGLDTDTQYF,TRBJ2-3,TRBV10-3,14,TRBD2,.
TGTGCCACCAGCAGAGACAGCCCCGGACAGGGGCAAGAGACCCAGTACTTC,CATSRDSPGQGQETQYF,TRBJ2-5,TRBV15,17,TRBD1,.
TGTGCCAGCAGCTCTGTAGACAGACAAGAGACCCAGTACTTC,CASSSVDRQETQYF,TRBJ2-5,TRBV5-6,14,.,.
TGTGCCAGTAGTATAAGCGAGAGAAATCAGCCCCAGCATTTT,CASSISERNQPQHF,TRBJ1-5,TRBV19,14,.,.
TGCGCCAGCAGCGGGGACAGGGCGATTTACAATGAGCAGTTCTTC,CASSGDRAIYNEQFF,TRBJ2-1,TRBV5-1,15,TRBD1,.
TGTGCCAGCAGTGAAGATGGGACAGGGAGAAACACCATATATTTT,CASSEDGTGRNTIYF,TRBJ1-3,TRBV6-1,15,TRBD1,few
TGTGCCAGCTCGGGACTCCGGAACTCCTACGAGCAGTACTTC,CASSGLRNSYEQYF,TRBJ2-7,TRBV6-5,14,.,.